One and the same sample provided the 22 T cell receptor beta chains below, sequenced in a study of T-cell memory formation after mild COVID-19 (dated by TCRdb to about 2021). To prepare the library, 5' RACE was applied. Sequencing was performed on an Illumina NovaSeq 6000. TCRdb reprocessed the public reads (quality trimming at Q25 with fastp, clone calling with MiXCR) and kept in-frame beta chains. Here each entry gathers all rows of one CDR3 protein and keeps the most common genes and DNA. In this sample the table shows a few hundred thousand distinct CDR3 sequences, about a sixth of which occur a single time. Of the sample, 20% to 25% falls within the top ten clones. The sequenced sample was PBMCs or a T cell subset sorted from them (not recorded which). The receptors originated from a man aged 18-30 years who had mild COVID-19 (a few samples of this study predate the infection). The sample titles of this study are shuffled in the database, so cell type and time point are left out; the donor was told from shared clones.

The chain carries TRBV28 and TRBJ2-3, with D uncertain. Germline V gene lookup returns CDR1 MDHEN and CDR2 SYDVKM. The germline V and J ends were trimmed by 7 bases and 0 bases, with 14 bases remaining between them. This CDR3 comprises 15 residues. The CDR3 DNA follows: TGTGCCAGCAAGGTGGCGGCTACTAGCACAGATACGCAGTATTTT. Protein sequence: CASKVAATSTDTQYF.

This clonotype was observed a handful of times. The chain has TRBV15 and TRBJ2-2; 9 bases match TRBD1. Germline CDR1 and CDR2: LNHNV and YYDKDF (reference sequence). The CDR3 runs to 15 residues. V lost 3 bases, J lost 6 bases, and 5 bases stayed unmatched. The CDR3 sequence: CATSSGQGRAGELFF. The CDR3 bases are TGTGCCACCAGCAGCGGACAGGGGAGAGCCGGGGAGCTGTTTTTT.

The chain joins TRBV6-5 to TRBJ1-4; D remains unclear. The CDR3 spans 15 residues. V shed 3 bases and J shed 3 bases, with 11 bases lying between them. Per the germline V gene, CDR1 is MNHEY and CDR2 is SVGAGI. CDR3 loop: CASSYFEAANEKLFF. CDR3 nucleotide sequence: TGTGCCAGCAGTTATTTCGAGGCCGCTAATGAAAAACTGTTTTTT.

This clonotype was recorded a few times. CDR3 nucleotides: TGCGCCAGCAGGGCAGGGGACTACTCCTACGAGCAGTACTTC. The encoded protein is CASRAGDYSYEQYF. This sequence joins TRBV5-1 and TRBJ2-7; maybe TRBD2 (7 bases). Germline-derived CDR1 and CDR2 are SGHRS and YFSETQ. V lost 5 bases, J lost 0 bases, and 12 bases lay in between. CDR3 length equals 14 residues.

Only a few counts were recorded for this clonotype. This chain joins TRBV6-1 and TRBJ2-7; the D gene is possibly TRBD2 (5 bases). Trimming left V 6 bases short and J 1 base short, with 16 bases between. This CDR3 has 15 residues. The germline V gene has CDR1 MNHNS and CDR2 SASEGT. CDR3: CASRERGSQSYEQYV. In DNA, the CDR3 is TGTGCCAGCAGGGAAAGAGGGAGTCAATCCTACGAGCAGTACGTC.

The CDR3 loop reads CASSLDEQYV. In nucleotides, the CDR3 is TGTGCCAGCAGTCTCGACGAGCAGTACGTC. The chain employs TRBV27 and TRBJ2-7; D not resolved. V was trimmed by 5 bases and J by 5 bases, leaving 4 bases between them. This CDR3 is built from 10 residues. The germline CDR1 and CDR2 sequences are MNHEY and SMNVEV (reference sequence).

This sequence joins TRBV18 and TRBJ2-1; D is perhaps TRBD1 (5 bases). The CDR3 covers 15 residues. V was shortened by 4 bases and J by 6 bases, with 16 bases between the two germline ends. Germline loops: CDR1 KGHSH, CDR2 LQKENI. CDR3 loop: CASSRVPRGINEQFF. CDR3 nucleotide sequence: TGTGCCAGCTCACGGGTGCCAAGGGGTATCAATGAGCAGTTCTTC.

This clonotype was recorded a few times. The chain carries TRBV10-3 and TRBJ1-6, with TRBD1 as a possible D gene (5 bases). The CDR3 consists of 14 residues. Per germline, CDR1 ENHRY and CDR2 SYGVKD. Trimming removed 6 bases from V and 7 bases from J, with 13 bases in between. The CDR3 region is CAISQGNYNSPLHF. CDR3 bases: TGTGCCATCAGCCAGGGTAACTACAATTCACCCCTCCACTTT.

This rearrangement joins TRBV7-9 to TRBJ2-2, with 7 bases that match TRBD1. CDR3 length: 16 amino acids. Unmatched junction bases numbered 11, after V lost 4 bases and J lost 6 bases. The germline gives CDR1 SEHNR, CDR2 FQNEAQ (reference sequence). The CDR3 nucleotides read TGTGCCAGCAGCTACTACCCCCCGCAGGGGGCCGGGGAGCTGTTTTTT. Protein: CASSYYPPQGAGELFF.

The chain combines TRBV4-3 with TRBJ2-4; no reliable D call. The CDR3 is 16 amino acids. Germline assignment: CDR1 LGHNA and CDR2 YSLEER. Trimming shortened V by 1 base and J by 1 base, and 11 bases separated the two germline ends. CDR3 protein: CASSQGGSTAKNIQYF. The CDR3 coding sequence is TGCGCCAGCAGCCAAGGAGGAAGCACGGCCAAAAACATTCAGTACTTC.

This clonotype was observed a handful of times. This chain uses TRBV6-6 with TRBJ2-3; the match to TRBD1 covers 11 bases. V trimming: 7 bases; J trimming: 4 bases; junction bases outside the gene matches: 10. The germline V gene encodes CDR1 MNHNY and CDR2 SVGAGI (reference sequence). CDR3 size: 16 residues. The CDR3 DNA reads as TGTGCCAGCATACCCGCGGACAGGGGGCCTTCAGATACGCAGTATTTT. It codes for CASIPADRGPSDTQYF.

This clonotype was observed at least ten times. For the CDR3, the DNA is TGCGCCAGCAGCCAAGCCCGCCCGAATGAGCAGTTCTTC. This gives the protein CASSQARPNEQFF. This chain joins TRBV4-3 and TRBJ2-1; D gene ambiguous. The CDR3 totals 13 residues. V was cut by 1 base and J by 7 bases, with 8 bases left in between. CDR1 LGHNA and CDR2 YSLEER come from the germline V gene.

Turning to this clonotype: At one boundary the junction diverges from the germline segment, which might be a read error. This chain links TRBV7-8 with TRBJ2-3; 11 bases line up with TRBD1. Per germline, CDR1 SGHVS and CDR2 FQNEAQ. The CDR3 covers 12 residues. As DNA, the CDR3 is TGTGCCAGCAGCCTACGGACAGGGGGCACGGATTTT. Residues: CASSLRTGGTDF.

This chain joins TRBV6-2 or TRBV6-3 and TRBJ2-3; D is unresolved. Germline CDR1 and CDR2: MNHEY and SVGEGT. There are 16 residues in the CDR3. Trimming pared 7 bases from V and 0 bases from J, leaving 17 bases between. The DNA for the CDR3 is TGTGCCAGCAAAGCCCTTACGACGGCTAGCACAGATACGCAGTATTTT. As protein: CASKALTTASTDTQYF.

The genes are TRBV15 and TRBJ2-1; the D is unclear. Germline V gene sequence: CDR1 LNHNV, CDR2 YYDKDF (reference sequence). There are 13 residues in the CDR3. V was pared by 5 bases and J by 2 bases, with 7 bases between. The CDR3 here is CATSPRAYNEQFF. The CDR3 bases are TGTGCCACCAGCCCTCGCGCCTACAATGAGCAGTTCTTC.

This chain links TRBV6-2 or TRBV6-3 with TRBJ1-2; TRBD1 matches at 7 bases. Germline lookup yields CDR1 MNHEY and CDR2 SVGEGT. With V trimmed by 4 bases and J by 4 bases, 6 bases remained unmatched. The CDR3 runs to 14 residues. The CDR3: CASSSRTGSYGYTF. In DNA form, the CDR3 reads TGTGCCAGCAGTTCCCGGACAGGCAGCTATGGCTACACCTTC.

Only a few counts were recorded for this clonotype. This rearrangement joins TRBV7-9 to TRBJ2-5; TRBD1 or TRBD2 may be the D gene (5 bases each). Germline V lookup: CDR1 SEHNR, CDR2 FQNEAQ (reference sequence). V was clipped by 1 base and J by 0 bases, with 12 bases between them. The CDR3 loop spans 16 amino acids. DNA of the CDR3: TGTGCCAGCAGCTTAGTCGTAAGAGGGGACCAAGAGACCCAGTACTTC. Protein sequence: CASSLVVRGDQETQYF.

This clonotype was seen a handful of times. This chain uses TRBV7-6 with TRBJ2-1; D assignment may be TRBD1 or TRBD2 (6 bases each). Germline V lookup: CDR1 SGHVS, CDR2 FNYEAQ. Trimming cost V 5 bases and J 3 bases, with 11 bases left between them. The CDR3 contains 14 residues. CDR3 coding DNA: TGTGCCAGCAGCCGGGGGACAAACTACAATGAGCAGTTCTTC. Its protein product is CASSRGTNYNEQFF.

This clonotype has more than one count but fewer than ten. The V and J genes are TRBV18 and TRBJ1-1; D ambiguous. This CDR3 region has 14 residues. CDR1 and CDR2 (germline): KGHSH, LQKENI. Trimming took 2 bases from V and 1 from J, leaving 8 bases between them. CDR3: CASSPMMQNTEAFF. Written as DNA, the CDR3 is TGTGCCAGCTCACCAATGATGCAGAACACTGAAGCTTTCTTT.

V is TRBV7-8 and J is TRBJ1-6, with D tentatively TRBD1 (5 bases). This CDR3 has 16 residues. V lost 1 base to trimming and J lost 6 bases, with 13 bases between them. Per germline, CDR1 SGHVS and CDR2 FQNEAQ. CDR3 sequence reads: CASSLGGVGLNSPLHF. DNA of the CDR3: TGTGCCAGCAGCTTAGGGGGCGTGGGGCTTAATTCACCCCTCCACTTT.

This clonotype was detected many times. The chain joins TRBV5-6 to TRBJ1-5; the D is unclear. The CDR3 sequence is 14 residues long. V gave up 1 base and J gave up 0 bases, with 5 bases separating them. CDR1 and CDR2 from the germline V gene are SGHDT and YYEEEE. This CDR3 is CASSLFDSNQPQHF. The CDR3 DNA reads TGTGCCAGCAGCTTGTTCGATAGCAATCAGCCCCAGCATTTT.

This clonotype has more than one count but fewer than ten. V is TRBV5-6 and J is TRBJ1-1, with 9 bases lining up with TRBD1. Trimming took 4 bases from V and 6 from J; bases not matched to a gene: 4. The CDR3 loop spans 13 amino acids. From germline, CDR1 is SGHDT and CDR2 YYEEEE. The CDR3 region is CASSGQGRAEAFF. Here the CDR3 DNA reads TGTGCCAGCAGCGGACAGGGGAGGGCTGAAGCTTTCTTT.